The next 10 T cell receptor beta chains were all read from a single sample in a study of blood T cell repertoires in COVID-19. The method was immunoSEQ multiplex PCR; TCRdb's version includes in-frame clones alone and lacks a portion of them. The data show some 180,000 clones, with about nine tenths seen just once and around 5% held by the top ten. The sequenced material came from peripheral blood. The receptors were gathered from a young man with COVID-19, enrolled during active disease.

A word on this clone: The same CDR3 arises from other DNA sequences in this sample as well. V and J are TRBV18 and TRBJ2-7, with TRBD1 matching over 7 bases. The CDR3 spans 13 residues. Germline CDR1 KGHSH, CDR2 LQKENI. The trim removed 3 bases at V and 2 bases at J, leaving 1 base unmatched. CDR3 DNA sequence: TGTGCCAGCTCACCCACAGGGGCCTACGAGCAGTACTTC. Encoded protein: CASSPTGAYEQYF.

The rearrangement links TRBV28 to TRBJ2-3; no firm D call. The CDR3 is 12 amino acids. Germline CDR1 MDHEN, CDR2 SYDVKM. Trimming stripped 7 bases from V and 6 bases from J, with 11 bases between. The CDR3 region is CASTLTGDTQYF. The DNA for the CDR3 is TGTGCCAGCACCCTAACGGGTGATACGCAGTATTTT.

The CDR3 sequence is CASSQDAASGTYEQYF. The CDR3 DNA sequence: TGTGCCAGCAGCCAAGATGCGGCTAGCGGGACCTACGAGCAGTACTTC. This chain uses TRBV3-1 (or the pseudogene TRBV3-2) with TRBJ2-7, with 9 bases matching TRBD2. After removal of 0 bases from V and 2 bases from J, the junction contained 5 bases not matched to a gene. The CDR3 length is 16 residues. In germline, CDR1 is LGHDT, CDR2 YNNKEL (reference sequence).

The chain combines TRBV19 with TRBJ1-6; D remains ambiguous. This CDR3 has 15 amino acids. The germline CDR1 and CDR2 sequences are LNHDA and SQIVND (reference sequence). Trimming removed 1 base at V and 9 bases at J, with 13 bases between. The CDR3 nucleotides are TGTGCCAGTAGTATAGGGCGGAAAAGTAGTTCACCCCTCCACTTT. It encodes CASSIGRKSSSPLHF. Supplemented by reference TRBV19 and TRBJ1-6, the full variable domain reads DGGITQSPKYLFRKEGQNVTLSCEQNLNHDAMYWYRQDPGQGLRLIYYSQIVNDFQKGDIAEGYSVSREKKESFPLTVTSAQKNPTAFYLCASSIGRKSSSPLHFGNGTRLTVT.

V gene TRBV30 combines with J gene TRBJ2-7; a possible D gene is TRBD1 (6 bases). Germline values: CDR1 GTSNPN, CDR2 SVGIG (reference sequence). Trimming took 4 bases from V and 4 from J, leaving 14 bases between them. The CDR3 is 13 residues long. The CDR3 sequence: CAWNERGLYEQYF. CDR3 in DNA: TGTGCCTGGAACGAGAGGGGGTTATACGAGCAGTACTTC.

The CDR3 spells CASSYSTAGEAFF. Written as DNA, the CDR3 is TGTGCCAGCAGTTACTCGACGGCAGGTGAAGCTTTCTTT. The chain uses TRBV6-6 and TRBJ1-1, with D uncertain. Trimming removed 0 bases at V and 7 bases at J, with 9 bases between. Germline V gene data show CDR1 as MNHNY and CDR2 as SVGAGI (reference sequence). The CDR3 has 13 residues.

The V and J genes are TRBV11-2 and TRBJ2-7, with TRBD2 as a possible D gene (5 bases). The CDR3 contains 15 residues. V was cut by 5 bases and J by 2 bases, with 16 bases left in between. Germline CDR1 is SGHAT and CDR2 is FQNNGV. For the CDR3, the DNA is TGTGCCAGCAGCCCTGGACTGCTATCTACCTACGAGCAGTACTTC. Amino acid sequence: CASSPGLLSTYEQYF.

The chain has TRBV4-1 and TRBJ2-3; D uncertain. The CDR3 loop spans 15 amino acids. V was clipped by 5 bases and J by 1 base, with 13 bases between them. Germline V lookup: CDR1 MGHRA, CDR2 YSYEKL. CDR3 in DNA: TGCGCCAGCAGCTTATCTCCCCCGGGCACAGATACGCAGTATTTT. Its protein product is CASSLSPPGTDTQYF.

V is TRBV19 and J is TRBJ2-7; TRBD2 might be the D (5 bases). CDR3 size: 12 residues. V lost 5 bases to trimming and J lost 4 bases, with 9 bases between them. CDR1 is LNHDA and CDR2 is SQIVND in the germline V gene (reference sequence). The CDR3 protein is CASSGRRYEQYF. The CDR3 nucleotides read TGTGCCAGTAGTGGGAGAAGGTACGAGCAGTACTTC. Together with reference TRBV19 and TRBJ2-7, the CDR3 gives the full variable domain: DGGITQSPKYLFRKEGQNVTLSCEQNLNHDAMYWYRQDPGQGLRLIYYSQIVNDFQKGDIAEGYSVSREKKESFPLTVTSAQKNPTAFYLCASSGRRYEQYFGPGTRLTVT.

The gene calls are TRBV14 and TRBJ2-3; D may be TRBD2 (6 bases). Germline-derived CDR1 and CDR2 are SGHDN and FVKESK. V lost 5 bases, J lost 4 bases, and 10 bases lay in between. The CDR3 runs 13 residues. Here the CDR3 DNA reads TGTGCCAGCAGCTCGCGACTAGCAGATACGCAGTATTTT. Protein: CASSSRLADTQYF.